These 26 T cell receptor beta chains came from one sample sequenced in a study of blood T cells in healthy people across ages. For the second PCR, which ran for 7 to 11 cycles, a sample-barcoded 5' primer and a J-beta primer mix were used. TCRdb re-derived calls from the 5' RACE reads in MiXCR, one entry per CDR3 protein. The sample includes 650,000 to 950,000 distinct CDR3 sequences, around 45% of them seen just once. Sequenced: blood. These receptor sequences come from a man aged 60-69 years in good health.

This clonotype showed up just once. One end of the junction is discordant with germline, which a read error may explain. The chain recombines TRBV28 with TRBJ1-2; D unclear. The CDR3 consists of 15 residues. The germline V gene encodes CDR1 MDHEN and CDR2 SYDVKM. The CDR3 nucleotides are TGTGCCAGCAGTCCGAACGGAGGAGCTAACTATGGCTGCACCTTC. Encoded protein: CASSPNGGANYGCTF.

This clonotype was counted a few times. The rearrangement uses TRBV4-3 and TRBJ1-6; no definite D call. Trimming stripped 0 bases from V and 7 bases from J, with 7 bases between. The CDR3 spans 14 residues. The germline V gene has CDR1 LGHNA and CDR2 YSLEER. The CDR3 DNA reads TGCGCCAGCAGCCAAGACGGCAGGAATTCACCCCTCCACTTT. It is translated as CASSQDGRNSPLHF.

This chain links TRBV5-1 with TRBJ2-1; TRBD1 matches at 7 bases. V lost 5 bases to trimming and J lost 4 bases; unmatched junction nucleotides: 9. Germline CDR1 reads SGHRS; CDR2 reads YFSETQ. The CDR3 sequence is 15 residues long. CDR3 sequence (DNA): TGCGCCAGCAGACTCCGGGACAGAGATTACAATGAGCAGTTCTTC. Protein sequence: CASRLRDRDYNEQFF.

This clonotype appeared once. This chain links TRBV5-1 with TRBJ2-7, with 7 bases that match TRBD2. The germline V gene has CDR1 SGHRS and CDR2 YFSETQ. There are 14 residues in the CDR3. The V and J ends lost 4 bases and 2 bases, in that order; junction bases with no gene match: 6. The CDR3 sequence: CASSEREGPYEQYF. Written as DNA, the CDR3 is TGCGCCAGCAGCGAGAGGGAGGGACCCTACGAGCAGTACTTC.

In its sample, this clonotype was seen many times. This chain connects TRBV4-3 to TRBJ2-5; 10 bases are shared with TRBD2. The J segment lost 5 bases and the V segment lost 3 bases, leaving 6 bases of the junction unmatched. The CDR3 runs to 15 residues. Germline values: CDR1 LGHNA, CDR2 YSLEER. CDR3 region: CASSQSGGAFETQYF. CDR3 nucleotides: TGCGCCAGCAGCCAGAGCGGGGGGGCCTTCGAGACCCAGTACTTC.

This clonotype was detected a few times. The chain recombines TRBV28 with TRBJ1-2, with a possible D match to TRBD1 (6 bases). Trimming took off 2 bases at V and 6 bases at J, with 13 bases between the two ends. Germline loops: CDR1 MDHEN, CDR2 SYDVKM. The CDR3 covers 14 residues. CDR3 DNA: TGTGCCAGCAGTTTACAGGGGCAGGTTGATGGCTACACCTTC. Its protein product is CASSLQGQVDGYTF.

Only a few counts were recorded for this clonotype. This chain joins TRBV28 and TRBJ2-7, with 9 bases aligning to TRBD1. V shed 6 bases and J 3 bases; nucleotides not matched to a gene: 3. CDR1 and CDR2 from the germline V gene are MDHEN and SYDVKM. The CDR3 length is 13 residues. CDR3 in amino acids: CASRTTGGYEQYF. The CDR3, as DNA: TGTGCCAGCAGAACGACAGGGGGCTACGAGCAGTACTTC.

The chain combines TRBV5-6 with TRBJ2-1, with a possible D match to TRBD1 (5 bases). Germline values: CDR1 SGHDT, CDR2 YYEEEE. CDR3 size: 12 residues. V dropped 4 bases and J dropped 15 bases, with 17 bases sitting between them. Here the CDR3 reads CASSGDSLVLFF. The CDR3 DNA sequence: TGTGCCAGCAGCGGCGACAGCCTCGTCCTGTTCTTC.

This clonotype was picked up a small number of times. The chain joins TRBV4-3 to TRBJ2-5, with TRBD2 matching 11 bases. Trimming took 4 bases from V and 11 from J; bases not matched to a gene: 9. Looked up from germline, CDR1 is LGHNA and CDR2 is YSLEER. There are 14 residues in the CDR3. The CDR3 sequence: CASSLLAGGEGQYF. Written as DNA, the CDR3 is TGCGCCAGCAGCCTCCTAGCGGGGGGAGAGGGGCAGTACTTC.

The chain is built from TRBV12-3 or TRBV12-4 and TRBJ2-2; D remains ambiguous. Deletions cut 6 bases from V and 5 bases from J, with 16 bases between. CDR3 length: 15 residues. CDR3 coding DNA: TGTGCCAGCAGCCAAACCCGTGGTAGAACCGGGGAGCTGTTTTTT. Residues: CASSQTRGRTGELFF.

This CDR3 is CASSPGWGGSYNEQFF. Written as DNA, the CDR3 is TGTGCCAGCAGCCCGGGGTGGGGGGGCTCCTACAATGAGCAGTTCTTC. The chain is built from TRBV7-2 and TRBJ2-1; 7 bases agree with TRBD2. J lost 0 bases, V lost 5 bases, and 7 bases had no gene match. CDR1 is SGHTA and CDR2 is FQGNSA in the germline V gene. The CDR3 is made up of 16 amino acids. Full variable domain (rest looked up from reference TRBV7-2 and TRBJ2-1): GAGVSQSPSNKVTEKGKDVELRCDPISGHTALYWYRQSLGQGLEFLIYFQGNSAPDKSGLPSDRFSAERTGGSVSTLTIQRTQQEDSAVYLCASSPGWGGSYNEQFFGPGTRLTVL.

There are many counts of this clonotype. V usage is TRBV25-1 and J usage is TRBJ2-3; D is unclear. The CDR3 consists of 17 residues. V gave up 6 bases and J gave up 0 bases, with 19 bases separating them. Per germline, CDR1 MGHDK and CDR2 SYGVNS. The CDR3 loop is CASSPRFGGASTDTQYF. CDR3 sequence (DNA): TGTGCCAGCAGCCCCCGCTTCGGCGGTGCTAGCACAGATACGCAGTATTTT.

This clonotype occurred once. At one boundary the junction diverges from the germline segment, which might be a read error. This sequence joins TRBV4-3 and TRBJ2-3; TRBD1 matches at 10 bases. The CDR3 extends over 16 amino acids. The germline gives CDR1 LGHNA, CDR2 YSLEER. As DNA, the CDR3 is TGCGTCAGCAGCCAAACGACAGGGGGCAAGGCAGATACGCAGTATTTT. Translating it yields CVSSQTTGGKADTQYF.

The rearrangement links TRBV27 to TRBJ1-2, with 9 positions matching TRBD1. Trimming at V came to 2 bases and at J to 5 bases, leaving 6 bases not matched to a gene. The CDR3 runs 15 residues. CDR1 is MNHEY and CDR2 is SMNVEV in the germline V gene (reference sequence). CDR3 DNA sequence: TGTGCCAGCAGTTTAGGGACAGGGAGGCTTTATGGCTACACCTTC. Translating it yields CASSLGTGRLYGYTF.

The rearrangement links TRBV4-3 to TRBJ1-1; no clear D. V was shortened by 0 bases and J by 6 bases, with 14 bases between the two germline ends. Germline assignment: CDR1 LGHNA and CDR2 YSLEER. The CDR3 loop spans 15 amino acids. CDR3 sequence (DNA): TGCGCCAGCAGCCAAGAAGGAGGTATGTACGCTGAAGCTTTCTTT. Translating it yields CASSQEGGMYAEAFF.

The chain employs TRBV29-1 and TRBJ1-1, with unresolved D. Germline CDR1 reads SQVTM; CDR2 reads ANQGSEA. The ends were cut back, 5 bases at V and 5 bases at J, with 18 bases in the middle. This CDR3 is built from 14 residues. DNA of the CDR3: TGCAGCGTTCGGACCAGTTGGAGTACGACTGAAGCTTTCTTT. Translated: CSVRTSWSTTEAFF.

V usage is TRBV18 and J usage is TRBJ2-1, with 8 nucleotides matching TRBD1. Per the germline V gene, CDR1 is KGHSH and CDR2 is LQKENI. J lost 0 bases, V lost 5 bases, and 3 bases had no gene match. There are 15 residues in the CDR3. The CDR3 region has the DNA TGTGCCAGCTCAGGACAGGGATTCTCCTACAATGAGCAGTTCTTC. Its protein product is CASSGQGFSYNEQFF.

This chain joins TRBV2 and TRBJ2-7; perhaps TRBD1 as D (6 bases). V dropped 4 bases and J dropped 2 bases, with 12 bases sitting between them. Per germline, CDR1 SNHLY and CDR2 FYNNEI. This CDR3 comprises 14 residues. This chain's CDR3 is CASSGAGEAYEQYF. The CDR3 bases are TGTGCCAGCAGTGGGGCAGGGGAAGCCTACGAGCAGTACTTC. The full variable domain, with the rest looked up from reference TRBV2 and TRBJ2-7, is EPEVTQTPSHQVTQMGQEVILRCVPISNHLYFYWYRQILGQKVEFLVSFYNNEISEKSEIFDDQFSVERPDGSNFTLKIRSTKLEDSAMYFCASSGAGEAYEQYFGPGTRLTVT.

The chain uses TRBV5-1 and TRBJ2-6; D gene uncertain. Germline V gene lookup returns CDR1 SGHRS and CDR2 YFSETQ. Trimming shortened V by 4 bases and J by 1 base, and 15 bases separated the two germline ends. CDR3 size: 17 residues. The CDR3 sequence: CASSLKGWSSGANVLTF. The CDR3 nucleotides are TGCGCCAGCAGCCTTAAGGGTTGGAGTTCTGGGGCCAACGTCCTGACTTTC.

This chain uses TRBV12-3 or TRBV12-4 with TRBJ2-1; 9 bases match TRBD1. J was trimmed by 6 bases and V by 7 bases; bases with no gene match: 13. The CDR3 has 16 residues. CDR3 sequence reads: CASTRPRTGVSNEQFF. CDR3 DNA: TGTGCCAGCACCCGACCCCGGACAGGGGTAAGCAATGAGCAGTTCTTC.

This clonotype showed up just a few times. V gene TRBV20-1 combines with J gene TRBJ1-1; D remains ambiguous. The CDR3 contains 13 residues. V gave up 3 bases and J gave up 0 bases, with 8 bases separating them. Germline CDR1 reads DFQATT; CDR2 reads SNEGSKA (reference sequence). DNA for the CDR3: TGCAGTGCTAGGGCCAGACTGAACACTGAAGCTTTCTTT. This gives the protein CSARARLNTEAFF.

This chain links TRBV24-1 with TRBJ2-1, with 13 bases aligning to TRBD2. CDR1 is KGHDR and CDR2 is SFDVKD in the germline V gene. This CDR3 spans 16 amino acids. V trimming: 1 base; J trimming: 9 bases; junction bases outside the gene matches: 5. The CDR3 DNA reads TGTGCCACCAGTGATTTCCCGACTAGCGGGGGGAGTGAGCAGTTCTTC. This codes for CATSDFPTSGGSEQFF.

The chain links TRBV27 to TRBJ1-5; the D is unclear. The CDR3 spans 14 residues. Between the trimmed V and J ends, which lost 6 bases and 2 bases, there was a span of 11 bases. Germline-derived CDR1 and CDR2 are MNHEY and SMNVEV (reference sequence). The CDR3 nucleotides are TGTGCCAGCAGGCCCTCGGGAGGCAATCAGCCCCAGCATTTT. Translation gives CASRPSGGNQPQHF.

V gene TRBV29-1 combines with J gene TRBJ2-1; 7 nucleotides match TRBD1. The CDR3 totals 15 residues. With V trimmed by 4 bases and J by 5 bases, 11 bases remained unmatched. Germline V gives CDR1 SQVTM, CDR2 ANQGSEA. CDR3 DNA: TGCAGCGTTGCCCCCGGGACAGCCAATAACAATGAGCAGTTCTTC. It is translated as CSVAPGTANNNEQFF.

V gene TRBV29-1 combines with J gene TRBJ2-3, with D possibly matching TRBD2 (6 bases). Germline V lookup: CDR1 SQVTM, CDR2 ANQGSEA. Trimming shortened V by 1 base and J by 7 bases, and 18 bases separated the two germline ends. This CDR3 spans 15 amino acids. The CDR3 DNA follows: TGCAGCGTTGAAGGGTGGGGCGGGGCCCCAAATACGCAGTATTTT. This codes for CSVEGWGGAPNTQYF.

The chain is built from TRBV20-1 and TRBJ2-5, with a possible D match to TRBD2 (6 bases). The V gene lost 5 bases and the J gene lost 6 bases, with 19 bases spanning the gap. The CDR3 length is 14 residues. Germline V lookup: CDR1 DFQATT, CDR2 SNEGSKA (reference sequence). Here the CDR3 reads CSADPGSRGKTQYF. The CDR3 DNA is TGCAGTGCTGATCCCGGGAGCCGGGGGAAGACCCAGTACTTC.